These T cell receptor beta chains were read from a single sample in a study of cytomegalovirus exposure and HLA in healthy donors. The method was immunoSEQ multiplex PCR; TCRdb's version includes in-frame clones alone and lacks a portion of them. The table records roughly 100,000 clones, 12% to 15% of them present only once. Sequencing was done on a sample of PBMCs. The source is a female donor in good health and CMV-seronegative. Each CDR3 is given with its conserved first and last residue. Each record gives: D gene, V gene, J gene, clone size, CDR3 protein, CDR3 DNA. The D gene is left open where the match is weak. The listing skips clone size in some rows; elsewhere it reads once, few, many or a size class.

>NA|TRBV29-1|TRBJ2-5|few
CSVEYRAQETQYF
TGCAGCGTTGAATACAGGGCACAGGAGACCCAGTACTTC
>TRBD2|TRBV6-5|TRBJ2-7|few
CASSYEREDSYEQYF
TGTGCCAGCAGTTACGAGCGGGAGGACTCCTACGAGCAGTACTTC
>TRBD2|TRBV9|TRBJ2-1|NA
CASTRTSAGGRYEQFF
TGTGCCAGCACCCGCACTTCAGCGGGAGGGCGATATGAGCAGTTCTTC
>NA|TRBV27|TRBJ1-1|NA
CASSLYPGVRGNTEAFF
TGTGCCAGCAGTTTATACCCAGGGGTGCGCGGGAACACTGAAGCTTTCTTT
>TRBD2|TRBV7-6|TRBJ2-5|NA
CASSFGASGSFQETQYF
TGTGCCAGCAGCTTCGGGGCTAGCGGTTCATTCCAAGAGACCCAGTACTTC
>NA|TRBV7-3|TRBJ2-3|NA
CASSRGMGPSTDTQYF
TGTGCCAGCAGCCGCGGGATGGGGCCTAGCACAGATACGCAGTATTTT
>NA|TRBV5-6|TRBJ1-2|NA
CASGGRNYGYTF
TGTGCCAGCGGCGGGAGGAACTATGGCTACACCTTC
>TRBD2|TRBV9|TRBJ2-3|NA
CASSVGAGGISDTQYF
TGTGCCAGCAGCGTAGGAGCGGGGGGGATTTCAGATACGCAGTATTTT
>TRBD1|TRBV7-9|TRBJ2-3|few
CASSFRSSDRAGADTQYF
TGTGCCAGCAGCTTTCGGTCTTCGGACAGGGCTGGTGCAGATACGCAGTATTTT
>NA|TRBV14|TRBJ2-7|few
CASSQDGGYAYF
TGTGCCAGCAGCCAAGATGGCGGGTACGCGTACTTC
>NA|TRBV4-3|TRBJ2-3|NA
CASSQAGRGPPDTQYF
TGCGCCAGCAGCCAAGCCGGCCGCGGGCCCCCAGATACGCAGTATTTT
>NA|TRBV7-2|TRBJ1-5|few
CASSLAQGSNQPQHF
TGTGCCAGCAGCTTAGCCCAGGGAAGCAATCAGCCCCAGCATTTT
>TRBD2|TRBV5-1|TRBJ2-3|few
CASSSGLAGGLDTQYF
TGCGCCAGCAGCTCGGGACTAGCGGGGGGCCTAGATACGCAGTATTTT
>NA|TRBV14|TRBJ1-2|few
CASSRRPSGYTF
TGTGCCAGCAGCCGGCGGCCCTCTGGCTACACCTTC
>TRBD1|TRBV28|TRBJ1-2|NA
CASNGQGVILYGYTF
TGTGCCAGCAACGGACAGGGGGTGATATTGTATGGCTACACCTTC
>TRBD1|TRBV11-2|TRBJ2-7|NA
CASSLAQGAPYEQYF
TGTGCCAGCAGCTTAGCACAGGGGGCCCCCTACGAGCAGTACTTC
>TRBD1|TRBV6-5|TRBJ1-1|once
CASSLARQGNTEAFF
TGTGCCAGCAGTCTGGCAAGACAGGGGAACACTGAAGCTTTCTTT
>NA|TRBV9|TRBJ2-7|few
CASSVDTGSYEQYF
TGTGCCAGCAGCGTAGATACAGGTAGCTACGAGCAGTACTTC
>NA|TRBV5-1|TRBJ1-1|NA
CASSGTMETEAFF
TGCGCCAGCAGCGGGACAATGGAAACTGAAGCTTTCTTC
>NA|TRBV6-6|TRBJ1-3|few
CASKARQSGNTIYF
TGTGCCAGCAAGGCGCGACAGAGTGGAAACACCATATATTTT
>NA|TRBV10-1|TRBJ1-5|NA
CGSDQPQHF
TGCGGATCGGATCAGCCCCAGCATTTT
>NA|TRBV10-3|TRBJ1-3|NA
CAISESILHRESSGNTIYF
TGTGCCATCAGTGAGTCGATTTTACACAGAGAGAGCTCTGGAAACACCATATATTTT
>NA|TRBV27|TRBJ1-5|few
CASSFLQGSNQPQHF
TGTGCCAGCAGTTTCCTACAGGGTAGCAATCAGCCCCAGCATTTT
>TRBD1|TRBV10-3|TRBJ2-7|NA
CAISESQGAGYEQYF
TGTGCCATCAGTGAGTCACAGGGGGCTGGCTACGAGCAGTACTTC
>TRBD2|TRBV30|TRBJ2-1|few
CAWSQLAGLYNEQFF
TGTGCCTGGAGTCAACTAGCGGGTCTCTACAATGAGCAGTTCTTC
>NA|TRBV29-1|TRBJ2-2|NA
CSVDSLRRTGELFF
TGCAGCGTTGATAGTTTGAGGAGAACCGGGGAGCTGTTTTTT